Included here is one T cell receptor beta chain sequence, with context. The data originate from a study of blood T cell repertoires in COVID-19. Study-wide background: Specimens from acute and convalescent COVID-19 originated in the United States, Italy and Spain. T cells, B-cell-depleted T cells, or PBMCs supplied cDNA or gDNA.

V lost 1 base and J lost 2; bases outside the gene matches: 8. The CDR3 has 17 amino acids. The germline CDR1 and CDR2 sequences are SGHVS and FQNEAQ. Assay used: immunoSEQ multiplex PCR; TCRdb lists only in-frame clones, some missing. The data show about 200,000 clones, around nine tenths seen once. Sequenced input: peripheral blood. The rearrangement links TRBV7-8 to TRBJ1-5; 7 bases line up with TRBD1. This TCR was recovered from a man aged 55 to 70 with active or convalescent COVID-19. The CDR3 here is CASSLERGGTGNQPQHF. The CDR3 DNA is TGTGCCAGCAGCTTAGAGAGAGGGGGCACGGGCAATCAGCCCCAGCATTTT.